A selection of T cell receptor beta chains follows, all from one sample in a study of OX40 agonist ivuxolimab in advanced cancers. Measured with immunoSEQ multiplex PCR; TCRdb has only the in-frame clones, and not every one. In the table there are about 67,000 clones, approximately 90% of which are singletons. Source: CD4+ or CD8+ T cells sorted from blood, taken in a trial of the OX40 agonist ivuxolimab. The receptors shown here come from an adult with an advanced solid tumor such as melanoma, head and neck, liver or kidney cancer. Both conserved end residues are part of each CDR3. Fields, in order: J gene, V gene, D gene, CDR3 protein. D genes are given only for firm matches.

J: TRBJ1-2; V: TRBV14; D: NA; CDR3: CASSQDLPGPRDYGYTF
J: NA; V: TRBV6-1; D: NA; CDR3: CASTFGVAGLYEQYF
J: TRBJ2-6; V: TRBV19; D: NA; CDR3: CASSYGVFGANVLTF
J: TRBJ1-4; V: TRBV18; D: NA; CDR3: CASSLGTGNEKLFF
J: TRBJ2-1; V: TRBV14; D: TRBD1; CDR3: CASSPTTGGYWVNEQFF
J: TRBJ2-1; V: TRBV7-9; D: TRBD2; CDR3: CASSFLAGGPLAYNEQFF
J: TRBJ2-7; V: TRBV28; D: NA; CDR3: CASSKNRAGSWEQYF
J: TRBJ2-7; V: TRBV6-6; D: NA; CDR3: CASSYSGEQYF
J: TRBJ1-1; V: TRBV4-3; D: NA; CDR3: CASSQDFVVAFF
J: TRBJ2-1; V: TRBV4-3; D: TRBD1; CDR3: CASSQSNQDRNEQFF
J: TRBJ1-2; V: TRBV29-1; D: NA; CDR3: CSVEDLQGKDDGYTF
J: TRBJ2-3; V: TRBV7-9; D: TRBD2; CDR3: CASTWRERDTDTQYF
J: TRBJ2-7; V: TRBV5-1; D: TRBD1; CDR3: CASSLGDRGPYEQYF
J: TRBJ2-7; V: TRBV5-1; D: TRBD1; CDR3: CASRQGAGEQYF
J: TRBJ2-1; V: TRBV7-6; D: TRBD2; CDR3: CASSSAGLAFYNEQFF
J: TRBJ2-7; V: TRBV7-6; D: TRBD1; CDR3: CASSPGTGSSYEQYF
J: TRBJ2-7; V: TRBV7-7; D: TRBD2; CDR3: CASSPGLAGVYEQYF
J: TRBJ2-3; V: TRBV19; D: TRBD1; CDR3: CASSIGQGTSTDTQYF
J: TRBJ2-1; V: TRBV5-6; D: NA; CDR3: CASSPTSTNEQFF
J: TRBJ2-5; V: TRBV21-1; D: NA; CDR3: CASSKKVRTGGCMWETQYF
J: TRBJ2-3; V: TRBV5-1; D: TRBD2; CDR3: CASSLVASGRIGDTQYF
J: TRBJ2-7; V: TRBV5-1; D: NA; CDR3: CASSFMEGGEQYF
J: TRBJ2-1; V: TRBV7-6; D: NA; CDR3: CASSALFGTYNEQFF
J: TRBJ2-1; V: TRBV4-3; D: NA; CDR3: CASSQDSDNEQFF
J: TRBJ2-2; V: TRBV6-1; D: TRBD1; CDR3: CASSEAIHHRGQASGGGELFF
J: TRBJ2-6; V: TRBV9; D: NA; CDR3: CASSVEGVGANVLTF
J: TRBJ2-2; V: TRBV10-2; D: NA; CDR3: CASSLNTDRDHGPGELFF
J: TRBJ1-1; V: TRBV4-3; D: NA; CDR3: CASSQEVKGTGALKAFF
J: TRBJ2-7; V: TRBV7-9; D: NA; CDR3: CASSPSIPSLRYEQYF
J: TRBJ2-1; V: TRBV28; D: NA; CDR3: CASSSLPVYNEQFF
J: TRBJ2-2; V: TRBV6-1; D: NA; CDR3: CATLMGRLTGELFF
J: TRBJ2-2; V: TRBV15; D: NA; CDR3: CATSRDRSNTGELFF
J: TRBJ2-1; V: TRBV7-7; D: NA; CDR3: CASSLATGGMNEQFF
J: TRBJ1-2; V: TRBV6-5; D: NA; CDR3: CASLGVDGYTF
J: TRBJ1-1; V: TRBV6-5; D: TRBD1; CDR3: CASSRGQGWPEAFF